This passage covers 9 T cell receptor beta chains from one sample sequenced in a study of blood T cells in healthy people across ages. Primers used in a second PCR of roughly 6 to 11 cycles were a sample-barcoded 5' primer and a J-beta primer mix. MiXCR, applied by TCRdb to the 5' RACE reads, yields one record per CDR3 protein. The sample lists more than 1,000,000 distinct CDR3 sequences, 25% seen once, with around 0.75% in the top ten. These sequences were also reported in another study, on T cells of mothers and their children.

The sample consisted of blood. The origin of the receptors is a girl aged 2-15 years in good health.

The rearrangement joins TRBV7-9 to TRBJ2-7; no definite D call. Trimming removed 2 bases at V and 4 bases at J, with 18 bases between. The CDR3 contains 16 residues. Germline V lookup: CDR1 SEHNR, CDR2 FQNEAQ (reference sequence). The CDR3 sequence is CASSLFNGQPSYEQYF. CDR3 nucleotides: TGTGCCAGCAGCTTATTTAACGGGCAGCCCTCGTACGAGCAGTACTTC.

The rearrangement joins TRBV28 to TRBJ2-7; possibly TRBD1 for D (6 bases). Germline V CDR1 and CDR2: MDHEN, SYDVKM. This CDR3 has 12 amino acids. V shed 6 bases and J shed 4 bases, with 10 bases lying between them. CDR3 residues: CASRRQDYEQYF. The CDR3 DNA reads as TGTGCCAGCAGACGACAGGATTACGAGCAGTACTTC. The complete variable domain, with remaining parts taken from reference TRBV28 and TRBJ2-7, reads DVKVTQSSRYLVKRTGEKVFLECVQDMDHENMFWYRQDPGLGLRLIYFSYDVKMKEKGDIPEGYSVSREKKERFSLILESASTNQTSMYLCASRRQDYEQYFGPGTRLTVT.

The V call is TRBV20-1, the J call TRBJ2-2, with 8 bases fitting TRBD2. The CDR3 sequence is 14 residues long. The V and J ends lost 3 bases and 6 bases, in that order; junction bases with no gene match: 6. Germline CDR1 is DFQATT and CDR2 is SNEGSKA (reference sequence). The DNA for the CDR3 is TGCAGTGCTAGGGGGCGGGGGGCGGCCGGGGAGCTGTTTTTT. It translates to CSARGRGAAGELFF.

The chain uses TRBV7-9 and TRBJ2-5, with 9 bases matching TRBD1. The J call is uncertain, as TRBJ2-7 better fits the DNA end. CDR1 SEHNR and CDR2 FQNEAQ come from the germline V gene (reference sequence). CDR3 length: 16 residues. CDR3 in DNA: TGTGCCAGCAGCTTAGCGTACGGGACAGGGACCTACGAGCAGTACTTC. Protein sequence: CASSLAYGTGTYEQYF.

CDR3 loop: CASSLVGQIHEQYF. CDR3 sequence (DNA): TGTGCCAGCAGCTTAGTTGGTCAGATCCACGAGCAGTACTTC. This chain links TRBV11-2 with TRBJ2-5; D remains unclear. Gene TRBJ2-7 matches the end of the DNA better, so the J call may be wrong. CDR1 SGHAT and CDR2 FQNNGV come from the germline V gene. The CDR3 runs 14 residues.

This chain joins TRBV29-1 and TRBJ1-2; no clear D. The CDR3 totals 12 residues. Germline assignment: CDR1 SQVTM and CDR2 ANQGSEA. The ends were cut back, 5 bases at V and 0 bases at J, with 7 bases in the middle. CDR3 DNA: TGCAGCGTTACACGGACTAACTATGGCTACACCTTC. Its translation: CSVTRTNYGYTF.

This clonotype was seen more than once but under ten times. This chain joins TRBV7-8 and TRBJ2-5; D might be TRBD2 (5 bases). Judging by the DNA end, TRBJ2-1 fits better; the J call may be wrong. The CDR3 length is 15 residues. CDR1 and CDR2 (germline): SGHVS, FQNEAQ. The chain's CDR3 is CASSYTGSQSGEQFF. For the CDR3, the DNA is TGTGCCAGCAGCTATACCGGGTCCCAAAGCGGTGAGCAGTTCTTC.

The chain joins TRBV29-1 to TRBJ2-3, with 11 bases aligning to TRBD1. J gave up 5 bases and V 7 bases, and 5 bases lay outside the gene matches. Germline V gene lookup returns CDR1 SQVTM and CDR2 ANQGSEA. The CDR3 sequence is 13 residues long. CDR3 DNA sequence: TGCAGCGGAGGACAGGGGGCAATAGATACGCAGTATTTT. It encodes CSGGQGAIDTQYF.

The V call is TRBV11-2, the J call TRBJ2-3, with 10 bases lining up with TRBD2. Trimming removed 3 bases from V and 2 bases from J; junction bases left unmatched: 5. Per germline, CDR1 SGHAT and CDR2 FQNNGV. CDR3 length: 16 residues. CDR3 in DNA: TGTGCCAGCAGCTTCGGAGCGGGGGGGCCCACAGATACGCAGTATTTT. It translates to CASSFGAGGPTDTQYF.